The 2 T cell receptor beta chains in this list originate from one sample, sequenced in a study of response to subunit inactivated influenza vaccine. Via MiXCR, TCRdb re-called the RT-PCR reads, giving one row per CDR3 protein. Here the sample spans around 570,000 distinct CDR3 sequences, approximately 7.6% being singletons. Material: PBMCs from blood, obtained about 23 months after vaccination. These receptor sequences come from a man aged 50 to 69 who received an inactivated influenza vaccine.

The V call is TRBV7-9, the J call TRBJ2-2, with D hard to call. This CDR3 comprises 16 residues. Between the trimmed V and J ends, which lost 7 bases and 2 bases, there was a span of 17 bases. Germline V gene sequence: CDR1 SEHNR, CDR2 FQNEAQ (reference sequence). CDR3: CASTTIRTVNTGELFF. The CDR3 DNA is TGTGCCAGCACAACCATAAGGACGGTAAACACCGGGGAGCTGTTTTTT.

This clonotype has a count of ten or more. The chain is built from TRBV5-1 and TRBJ2-2; D call uncertain. Germline CDR1 and CDR2: SGHRS and YFSETQ. The CDR3 is 15 amino acids. V was pared by 0 bases and J by 4 bases, with 10 bases between. The CDR3 nucleotides are TGCGCCAGCAGCTTGGCCGGGCAGAGCACCGGGGAGCTGTTTTTT. It encodes CASSLAGQSTGELFF.